The 8 T cell receptor beta chains presented below share a single source sample, sequenced in a study of blood T cell repertoires in COVID-19. TCRdb's table, derived via immunoSEQ multiplex PCR, lists solely in-frame clones and lacks some. The repertoire includes 210,000 or so clones, more than 80% of them detected once, and approximately 1.8% sits in the top ten. What was sequenced was PBMCs or T cells enriched from blood (not recorded which). These receptors all come from a man in his 60s who had recovered from COVID-19.

The V and J genes are TRBV18 and TRBJ1-4, with no clear D. The germline gives CDR1 KGHSH, CDR2 LQKENI. This CDR3 has 18 residues. Deletions cut 5 bases from V and 4 bases from J, with 23 bases between. The CDR3 nucleotides are TGTGCCAGCTCATATCGGGGTTCGTCCGCGTTCCATAATGAAAAACTGTTTTTT. Residues: CASSYRGSSAFHNEKLFF.

This sequence joins TRBV11-2 and TRBJ2-3; TRBD2 aligns across 10 bases. With V trimmed by 1 base and J by 1 base, 2 bases remained unmatched. This CDR3 contains 16 residues. Germline CDR1 and CDR2: SGHAT and FQNNGV. CDR3 residues: CASSLVGTSGTDTQYF. CDR3 DNA: TGTGCCAGCAGCTTAGTCGGGACTAGCGGCACAGATACGCAGTATTTT.

The genes are TRBV4-3 and TRBJ2-7; D is possibly TRBD2 (7 bases). Germline V CDR1 and CDR2: LGHNA, YSLEER. Trimming shortened V by 1 base and J by 4 bases, and 17 bases separated the two germline ends. The CDR3 has 16 residues. CDR3 loop: CASSQGVQGGPYEQYF. The DNA for the CDR3 is TGCGCCAGCAGCCAAGGAGTACAGGGAGGGCCATACGAGCAGTACTTC.

The J gene is TRBJ1-1, the V gene TRBV6-5; 8 bases are shared with TRBD1. CDR3 length: 16 residues. V shed 4 bases, J shed 1 base, and the junction held 8 bases outside the gene matches. CDR1 MNHEY and CDR2 SVGAGI come from the germline V gene. The chain's CDR3 is CASSSLDRGGNTEAFF. The CDR3 DNA reads TGTGCCAGCAGTTCACTCGACAGGGGAGGGAACACTGAAGCTTTCTTT.

This chain connects TRBV3-1 (or the pseudogene TRBV3-2) to TRBJ2-3, with 7 nucleotides matching TRBD2. Germline lookup yields CDR1 LGHDT and CDR2 YNNKEL (reference sequence). The CDR3 is made up of 14 amino acids. After removal of 1 base from V and 4 bases from J, the junction contained 2 bases not matched to a gene. The CDR3 DNA follows: TGTGCCAGCAGCCAAGGCCGGGGGGCAGATACGCAGTATTTT. It is translated as CASSQGRGADTQYF.

The rearrangement links TRBV2 to TRBJ1-6; a weak D match, TRBD1 (5 bases). This CDR3 has 13 amino acids. Trimming removed 5 bases from V and 7 bases from J, with 9 bases in between. Germline CDR1 reads SNHLY; CDR2 reads FYNNEI. DNA of the CDR3: TGTGCCAGCAGTATTGACAGAAATTCACCCCTCCACTTT. Encoded protein: CASSIDRNSPLHF.

V gene TRBV5-6 combines with J gene TRBJ1-6; 7 bases agree with TRBD1. V lost 4 bases and J lost 8; bases outside the gene matches: 6. This CDR3 spans 14 amino acids. The V gene's germline CDR1 is SGHDT and CDR2 YYEEEE. The CDR3 loop reads CASSDYTGDSPLHF. The CDR3 nucleotides read TGTGCCAGCAGCGACTACACAGGGGATTCACCCCTCCACTTT.

This chain uses TRBV19 with TRBJ1-1, with 10 bases that match TRBD1. Germline CDR1 is LNHDA and CDR2 is SQIVND (reference sequence). The CDR3 is 15 residues long. V trimming: 5 bases; J trimming: 2 bases; junction bases outside the gene matches: 5. CDR3 amino acids: CASSWDRGSNTEAFF. In DNA, the CDR3 is TGTGCCAGTAGTTGGGACAGGGGATCAAACACTGAAGCTTTCTTT. Using reference TRBV19 and TRBJ1-1 for the parts outside the CDR3, the full variable domain is DGGITQSPKYLFRKEGQNVTLSCEQNLNHDAMYWYRQDPGQGLRLIYYSQIVNDFQKGDIAEGYSVSREKKESFPLTVTSAQKNPTAFYLCASSWDRGSNTEAFFGQGTRLTVV.